Each of the 30 T cell receptor beta chains below was sequenced from the same sample in a study of tumor and adjacent non-tumor tissue in lung cancer. Three rounds of nested PCR, following a modified ARM-PCR protocol, produced the TCRbeta library. MiXCR, applied by TCRdb to the multiplex PCR reads, yields one record per CDR3 protein. The data hold approximately 120,000 distinct CDR3 sequences, with approximately 82% observed a single time. This sample's RNA came from whole unsorted tissue. The source material was lung tumor tissue. The origin of the receptors is a woman in her sixties or seventies with non-small cell lung cancer.

About this clonotype itself: At one of its ends the junction is not consistent with the germline gene, which may arise from a read error. This chain joins TRBV12-3 or TRBV12-4 and TRBJ1-1; D not resolved. The CDR3 is made up of 13 amino acids. The CDR3 spells CASSLVSGAEALF. For the CDR3, the DNA is TGTGCCAGCAGTTTAGTCAGCGGCGCTGAAGCTTTATTT.

Notes on this clonotype: At one end, the junction sequence differs from germline, possibly due to a read error. The chain joins TRBV6-1 to TRBJ1-1, with a tentative D call TRBD1 (5 bases). This CDR3 has 15 amino acids. CDR1 is MNHNS, CDR2 SASEGT, per germline. CDR3 in amino acids: CVSSLAGTMNTEAFF. For the CDR3, the DNA is TGTGTCAGCAGTTTAGCCGGGACCATGAACACTGAAGCTTTCTTT.

V is TRBV5-4 and J is TRBJ1-1, with unresolved D. CDR3 length equals 12 residues. Per the germline V gene, CDR1 is SGHNT and CDR2 is YYREEE (reference sequence). V was trimmed by 3 bases and J by 3 bases, leaving 6 bases between them. The CDR3 DNA reads TGTGCCAGCAGCTCGCTTGACACTGAAGCTTTCTTT. Residues: CASSSLDTEAFF.

For this clonotype: A much larger clone differs by one base, so this may be a read error. V gene TRBV20-1 combines with J gene TRBJ2-7, with 9 bases aligning to TRBD2. Germline V gene lookup returns CDR1 DFQATT and CDR2 SNEGSKA (reference sequence). This CDR3 spans 17 amino acids. The V segment lost 3 bases and the J segment 5 bases; nucleotides outside the gene matches: 17. The CDR3 DNA reads TGCAGTGCTAGCAGAGCGGGGGGCCCCCAGGGGTGCAACGAGCAGTACTTC. This sequence encodes CSASRAGGPQGCNEQYF.

A remark on this clonotype: At one of its ends the junction is not consistent with the germline gene, which may arise from a read error. This chain uses TRBV6-2 or TRBV6-3 with TRBJ2-2, with D possibly TRBD2 on 5 matching bases. The CDR3 is made up of 17 amino acids. Germline assignment: CDR1 MNHEY and CDR2 SVGEGT. CDR3 protein: CASSYTEQRANTGELSF. CDR3 bases: TGTGCCAGCAGTTATACCGAACAGAGGGCCAACACCGGGGAGCTGTCTTTT.

A remark on this clonotype: The conserved phenylalanine or tryptophan normally closing the CDR3 is absent here, so this likely arose from a read error. This chain connects TRBV20-1 to TRBJ1-5, with D uncertain. The germline gives CDR1 DFQATT, CDR2 SNEGSKA (reference sequence). The CDR3 runs 15 residues. The V end was cut by 4 bases, the J end by 6 bases, with 19 bases between. The CDR3 region is CSAIDRMGGIQPQHV. The CDR3 DNA reads TGCAGTGCTATAGATCGGATGGGCGGTATTCAGCCCCAGCATGTT.

A remark on this clonotype: This may come from a read error, since a much larger clone is one base off. The CDR3 nucleotides read TGCGCCAACAGCTTCGGCGGGGTGAACACCGGGGAGCTGTTTTTT. Protein product: CANSFGGVNTGELFF. The chain employs TRBV5-1 and TRBJ2-2, with D possibly being TRBD2 (6 bases). The germline CDR1 and CDR2 sequences are SGHRS and YFSETQ. The CDR3 loop spans 15 amino acids.

As to this clonotype: The conserved closing phenylalanine or tryptophan is absent in this CDR3, likely reflecting a read error. The V call is TRBV11-2, the J call TRBJ2-3; D may be TRBD2 (6 bases). The CDR3 loop spans 13 amino acids. The V gene's germline CDR1 is SGHAT and CDR2 FQNNGV. The V end lost 0 bases, the J end lost 9 bases, and 10 bases lay between the germline ends. The CDR3 is CASSLEDAGTQYL. The CDR3 region has the DNA TGTGCCAGCAGCTTAGAGGACGCGGGGACGCAGTATCTC.

A single count supports this clonotype. An end of the junction differs from the germline gene, which may be a read error. This chain joins TRBV12-3 or TRBV12-4 and TRBJ2-3; D not resolved. The CDR3 contains 13 residues. The CDR3: CASSDSSTDMQYF. For the CDR3, the DNA is TGTGCCAGCAGTGATAGCAGCACAGATATGCAGTATTTT.

This clonotype was found many times. CDR3 DNA: TGTGCCAGCAGCTCTCGGGCGGGAATAGGCTATGGCTACACCTTC. Its protein is CASSSRAGIGYGYTF. The chain has TRBV5-4 and TRBJ1-2; D remains ambiguous. V gave up 3 bases and J gave up 4 bases, with 16 bases separating them. The germline V gene encodes CDR1 SGHNT and CDR2 YYREEE (reference sequence). This CDR3 region has 15 residues.

Points on this clonotype: One end of the junction varies from germline; a read error may be responsible. This chain uses TRBV6-1 with TRBJ2-1; D call uncertain. The CDR3 is 16 amino acids. The V gene's germline CDR1 is MNHNS and CDR2 SASEGT. The CDR3 DNA sequence: TGTGTCAGCAGTGAAAACCCCGGTAGCTCCTACAATGAGCAGTTCTTC. The encoded protein is CVSSENPGSSYNEQFF.

Comments on this clonotype: The junction and the germline gene differ at one end; a read error may be behind it. The V gene is TRBV11-3, the J gene TRBJ2-1; TRBD2 matches at 15 bases. CDR1 is SGHNT and CDR2 is YENEEA in the germline V gene. The CDR3 consists of 19 residues. The CDR3 sequence is CAGSRKGLAGGRSYNEQFF. The CDR3 region has the DNA TGTGCCGGCAGCCGCAAGGGACTAGCGGGGGGAAGGTCCTACAATGAGCAGTTCTTC.

Comment on this clonotype: A read error may produce the germline difference seen at one junction end. The chain combines TRBV20-1 with TRBJ1-3; D remains ambiguous. Per germline, CDR1 DFQATT and CDR2 SNEGSKA (reference sequence). CDR3 length: 15 residues. In DNA, the CDR3 is TGCAGTGTTAGCCCGACATTGCCTTCTGGAAACACAATATATTTT. Protein: CSVSPTLPSGNTIYF.

The chain uses TRBV4-3 and TRBJ1-1; the D gene is possibly TRBD1 (5 bases). Germline V gene lookup returns CDR1 LGHNA and CDR2 YSLEER. This CDR3 comprises 13 residues. DNA for the CDR3: TGCACCGGCAGCCAAGATTCTGCAGGGGAAGCTTTCTTT. It encodes CTGSQDSAGEAFF.

This sequence joins TRBV4-2 and TRBJ2-1, with 9 bases aligning to TRBD2. The CDR3 runs 18 residues. With V trimmed by 1 base and J by 8 bases, 15 bases remained unmatched. Germline V gene lookup returns CDR1 LGHNA and CDR2 YNFKEQ. CDR3 amino acids: CASSQATYAGGNYYEQFF. CDR3 coding DNA: TGTGCCAGCAGCCAAGCAACCTATGCGGGAGGGAATTACTATGAGCAGTTCTTC.

Notes on this clonotype: A read error is likely, as this CDR3 ends without the conserved phenylalanine or tryptophan. V usage is TRBV5-1 and J usage is TRBJ1-1, with no clear D. From germline, CDR1 is SGHRS and CDR2 YFSETQ. The CDR3 contains 14 residues. The CDR3 loop reads CANSAGNMNTEAFL. CDR3 nucleotides: TGCGCCAACAGCGCAGGAAACATGAACACTGAAGCTTTCCTC.

The chain is built from TRBV28 and TRBJ2-1; the D is unclear. V lost 6 bases and J lost 4, with 13 bases in between. The CDR3 is made up of 14 amino acids. Germline V gives CDR1 MDHEN, CDR2 SYDVKM. CDR3 sequence: CASSRSDRYNEQFF. The CDR3 nucleotides read TGTGCCAGCAGCCGCTCCGACCGGTACAATGAGCAGTTCTTC.

The J gene is TRBJ1-3, the V gene TRBV29-1; no clear D gene. The CDR3 consists of 14 residues. Looked up from germline, CDR1 is SQVTM and CDR2 is ANQGSEA. V dropped 0 bases and J dropped 4 bases, with 10 bases sitting between them. The CDR3: CSVEEDYSGNTIYF. CDR3 nucleotides: TGCAGCGTTGAAGAGGATTATAGCGGAAACACCATATATTTT.

A remark on this clonotype: Germline and junction disagree at one end, which may indicate a read error. This rearrangement joins TRBV12-3 or TRBV12-4 to TRBJ1-1; possible D gene TRBD1, 6 bases. The CDR3 is made up of 14 amino acids. CDR3 DNA sequence: TGTGCCAGCACTAAAAGGGGGGAGATGGTTGAAGCGTTCTTT. It codes for CASTKRGEMVEAFF.

The table lists this clonotype with many counts. This rearrangement joins TRBV6-5 to TRBJ2-1, with 9 bases that match TRBD1. Germline V gives CDR1 MNHEY, CDR2 SVGAGI. The V segment lost 6 bases and the J segment 7 bases; nucleotides outside the gene matches: 10. The CDR3 loop spans 15 amino acids. The CDR3 nucleotides are TGTGCCAGCAGCACGGGGACAGGGAAAAGTAATGAGCAGTTCTTC. It translates to CASSTGTGKSNEQFF.

This clonotype showed up many times. This chain links TRBV12-3 or TRBV12-4 with TRBJ2-1; D is uncertain. This CDR3 comprises 14 residues. Deletions cut 6 bases from V and 0 bases from J, with 9 bases between. The CDR3: CASRYSSSYNEQFF. The CDR3 DNA follows: TGTGCCAGCAGGTACAGTAGCTCCTACAATGAGCAGTTCTTC.

With regard to this clonotype: The junction does not match germline at one end; this may be a read error. The J gene is TRBJ1-5, the V gene TRBV29-1, with D uncertain. Germline lookup yields CDR1 SQVTM and CDR2 ANQGSEA. The CDR3 runs 13 residues. The CDR3 nucleotides are TGCAGCCCTGACCGGGGTCTTAATCAGCCCCAGCTTTTT. Translating gives CSPDRGLNQPQLF.

This clonotype was detected many times. This sequence joins TRBV20-1 and TRBJ2-1; 10 bases are a match to TRBD2. The CDR3 covers 16 residues. The V and J ends lost 5 bases and 0 bases, in that order; junction bases with no gene match: 7. From germline, CDR1 is DFQATT and CDR2 SNEGSKA (reference sequence). The CDR3 here is CSAWLAGASSYNEQFF. CDR3 nucleotides: TGCAGTGCTTGGCTAGCGGGAGCCTCCTCCTACAATGAGCAGTTCTTC.

Turning to this clonotype: A much larger clone sits a single nucleotide away, making a read error possible. This chain links TRBV6-2 or TRBV6-3 with TRBJ1-4; 9 nucleotides align to TRBD1. Germline values: CDR1 MNHEY, CDR2 SVGEGT. Trimming removed 6 bases from V and 7 bases from J; junction bases left unmatched: 6. The CDR3 covers 14 residues. CDR3 in DNA: TGTGCCAGCAGCAAGGGACAGGGAGCTGAAAAACTGTTTTTT. Protein product: CASSKGQGAEKLFF.

As to this clonotype: A much larger clone sits a single nucleotide away, making a read error possible. The CDR3 does not end in the conserved phenylalanine or tryptophan, so this is likely a read error. The rearrangement links TRBV4-2 to TRBJ1-4; 8 nucleotides agree with TRBD1. The CDR3 totals 19 residues. The germline gives CDR1 LGHNA, CDR2 YNFKEQ. Trimming removed 7 bases from V and 4 bases from J; junction bases left unmatched: 20. This CDR3 reads CASTLRNGTGGASNEKLFL. The CDR3 DNA reads as TGTGCCAGCACCCTTAGGAATGGGACAGGTGGGGCCAGTAATGAAAAACTGTTTTTA.

As to this clonotype: An end of the junction does not agree with germline; a read error may underlie this. The V gene is TRBV12-3 or TRBV12-4, the J gene TRBJ1-1; D is unclear. The CDR3 is 14 residues long. CDR3 DNA sequence: TGTGCCAGCACGTATTCATGGGGAACGGGTGAAGCTCTCTTT. Protein: CASTYSWGTGEALF.

At least ten counts were recorded for this clonotype. The chain uses TRBV12-3 or TRBV12-4 and TRBJ1-2, with D tentatively TRBD1 (5 bases). V shed 3 bases and J shed 3 bases, with 8 bases lying between them. The length of the CDR3 is 13 residues. CDR3 sequence (DNA): TGTGCCAGCAGTTTTTCGGGGGACTATGGCTACACCTTC. This gives the protein CASSFSGDYGYTF.

Turning to this clonotype: At one of its ends the junction is not consistent with the germline gene, which may arise from a read error. The chain uses TRBV11-3 and TRBJ2-1; 12 bases map to TRBD2. Germline values: CDR1 SGHNT, CDR2 YENEEA. There are 17 residues in the CDR3. CDR3 residues: CGSGLELTSGSHNVQFF. DNA for the CDR3: TGTGGCAGCGGCTTAGAGTTGACTAGCGGGAGCCACAATGTGCAATTCTTC.

To note about this clonotype: A much bigger clone sits one base away, suggesting this may be a read error. The chain has TRBV6-6 and TRBJ2-1; no firm D call. This CDR3 has 14 amino acids. CDR1 is MNHNY and CDR2 is SVGAGI in the germline V gene (reference sequence). The CDR3: CASSYLVPGDERFF. The CDR3 coding sequence is TGTGCCAGCAGTTACCTAGTACCAGGCGATGAGCGGTTCTTC.

The chain is built from TRBV7-8 and TRBJ1-5; D gene ambiguous. The CDR3 sequence is 12 residues long. The germline V and J ends were trimmed by 8 bases and 5 bases, with 10 bases remaining between them. Per germline, CDR1 SGHVS and CDR2 FQNEAQ. CDR3 nucleotides: TGTGCCAGCCACGGCCTTCATCAGCCCCAGCATTTT. As protein: CASHGLHQPQHF. Filled out from reference TRBV7-8 and TRBJ1-5, the complete variable domain reads GAGVSQSPRYKVAKRGQDVALRCDPISGHVSLFWYQQALGQGPEFLTYFQNEAQLDKSGLPSDRFFAERPEGSVSTLKIQRTQQEDSAVYLCASHGLHQPQHFGDGTRLSIL.